The TCR beta chain under discussion was sequenced for a study of CD8+CD57+ T cells in acquired aplastic anemia (dated by TCRdb to 2017 to 2018). Regarding the complete study: Extracted DNA from sorted CD4+ and CD8+ cells averaged approximately 3 ug, ranging from roughly 0.17 to 27.4 ug. A CD8+CD57+ expansion meant a frequency higher than the mean frequency seen in healthy subjects.

Broad study findings and their caveats: Although twenty-nine CD8+ CDR3 sequences were shared by patients and controls, these sequences appeared highly expressed in patients and within the immunodominant clones of patients. No significant difference in CD8+ Simpson's diversity was found between patients and healthy controls (P=0.060).

Genomic DNA was used as template for profiling of TCR beta VDJ combinations and CDR3 sequences. An Illumina HiSeq 2000 was used for TCR repertoire sequencing. Per the source publication's procedure: TRBV/TRBJ rearrangement plots, CDR3 size and DJ length profiles, and Simpson's diversity index were used to assess repertoires. The immunodominant clone was defined as the most abundant DNA sequence in deep sequencing data. CDR3 amino acid sequences were checked for sharing across subjects and were also compared against the VDJdb database and published repertoires. TCRdb redid the processing of the public reads, applying fastp at Q25 and MiXCR, and retained in-frame beta chains. Rows matching on CDR3 protein sequence are summarized as one entry with the most common DNA and genes. The V and J calls reflect TCRdb's pipeline rather than the authors' work. The sample table holds approximately 300,000 distinct CDR3 sequences, of which 56% were seen once. The top ten clonotypes cover 1% to 1.5% of the sample.

Flow cytometry had shown CD8+CD57+ cell expansion in the patients selected for sequencing. All patients had severe acquired aplastic anemia diagnosed by International Study of Aplastic Anemia and Agranulocytosis and Camitta criteria. At the time blood was sampled, none of the patients had received any therapy. In this study, sorted CD4+ and CD8+ T cells from the blood of healthy subjects and of severe aplastic anemia patients had their TCR repertoires deep-sequenced. Patients were enrolled in the USA under clinicaltrials.gov protocols 00001620, 01623167, 00001397, 00071045, 00081523 and 00961064. Ficoll-Paque density gradient centrifugation was used to isolate peripheral blood mononuclear cells. Before DNA extraction, CD4+ and CD8+ T cells were sorted by FACS or by magnetic beads. This clonotype was found many times. Its target antigen remains unknown. Base qualities are not recorded, but no much larger clone differs from it by a single base.

At the junction V is shortened by 0 bases and J by 0 bases, with 10 bases in between. The CDR3 runs 16 residues from the cysteine to the phenylalanine. Just the 48-base CDR3 DNA is kept, in frame starting at base 1. CDR1 and CDR2, looked up from the germline V gene, are SGHTS and YDEGEE. This sequence was found in a human donor with aplastic anemia. The specimen was sorted CD4+, CD8+, or CD8+CD57+ T cells (not recorded which) from PBMCs. The chain joins TRBV5-8 to TRBJ2-4; the D assignment is uncertain and may be TRBD1 or TRBD2, with 5 bases supporting each. The nucleotides are TGTGCCAGCAGCTTGGGGGGGTCCGTAGCCAAAAACATTCAGTACTTC. Its coded protein is CASSLGGSVAKNIQYF.